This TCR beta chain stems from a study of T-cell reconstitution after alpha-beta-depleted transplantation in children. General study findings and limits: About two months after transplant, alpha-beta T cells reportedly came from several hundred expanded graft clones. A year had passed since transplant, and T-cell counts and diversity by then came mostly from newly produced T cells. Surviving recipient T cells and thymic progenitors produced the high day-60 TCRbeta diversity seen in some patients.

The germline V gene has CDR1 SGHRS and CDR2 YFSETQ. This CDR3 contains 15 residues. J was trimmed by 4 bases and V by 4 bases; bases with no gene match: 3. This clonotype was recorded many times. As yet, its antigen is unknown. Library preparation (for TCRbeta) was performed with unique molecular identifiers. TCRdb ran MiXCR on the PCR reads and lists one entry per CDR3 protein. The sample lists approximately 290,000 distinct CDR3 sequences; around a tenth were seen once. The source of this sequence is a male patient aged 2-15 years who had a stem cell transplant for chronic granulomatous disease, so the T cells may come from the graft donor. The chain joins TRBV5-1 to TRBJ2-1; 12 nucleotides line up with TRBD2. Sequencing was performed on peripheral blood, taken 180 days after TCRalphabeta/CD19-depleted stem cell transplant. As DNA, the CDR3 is TGCGCCAGCAGCGCCACTAGCGGGAGGTACAATGAGCAGTTCTTC. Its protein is CASSATSGRYNEQFF.